The 18 T cell receptor beta chains below were found in one sample sequenced in a study of early T cells in non-severe SARS-CoV-2 infection. TCRdb passed the 5' RACE reads through MiXCR, listing each CDR3 protein once. The sample carries under 70,000 distinct CDR3 sequences, about 9.9% recorded once. Sequencing was performed on whole blood. The receptors shown here come from an adult who was a healthcare worker with PCR-confirmed SARS-CoV-2 infection or an uninfected control (not recorded which).

The sample holds many counts of this clonotype. The CDR3 is CASSVDFSGNTIYF. The CDR3 DNA follows: TGTGCCAGCAGCGTAGACTTCTCTGGAAACACCATATATTTT. The V call is TRBV9, the J call TRBJ1-3; D gene unclear. The germline V gene has CDR1 SGDLS and CDR2 YYNGEE. There are 14 residues in the CDR3. Trimming shortened V by 0 bases and J by 0 bases, and 4 bases separated the two germline ends.

This clonotype was detected ten times or more. The chain combines TRBV19 with TRBJ2-3; D is uncertain. V lost 9 bases to trimming and J lost 2 bases, with 6 bases between them. There are 11 residues in the CDR3. Germline V gene lookup returns CDR1 LNHDA and CDR2 SQIVND (reference sequence). The CDR3: CASSITDTQYF. The CDR3 nucleotides read TGTGCCAGCAGCATCACAGATACGCAGTATTTT. Drawing the rest from reference TRBV19 and TRBJ2-3, the complete variable domain is DGGITQSPKYLFRKEGQNVTLSCEQNLNHDAMYWYRQDPGQGLRLIYYSQIVNDFQKGDIAEGYSVSREKKESFPLTVTSAQKNPTAFYLCASSITDTQYFGPGTRLTVL.

This clonotype was picked up a small number of times. The chain couples TRBV20-1 to TRBJ2-7; 13 positions agree with TRBD2. V gave up 6 bases and J gave up 6 bases; unmatched junction bases: 5. Germline CDR1 reads DFQATT; CDR2 reads SNEGSKA (reference sequence). CDR3 length equals 13 residues. Here the CDR3 reads CSARTSGRVEQYF. CDR3 in DNA: TGCAGTGCAAGGACTAGCGGGAGAGTCGAGCAGTACTTC.

This clonotype occurred many times. The chain has TRBV21-1 and TRBJ1-2. TRBV21-1 is labeled a pseudogene. CDR3 length equals 13 residues. This CDR3 is CASSKGRIHGYTF. The CDR3 bases are TGTGCCAGCAGCAAAGGGCGAATACATGGCTACACCTTC.

This clonotype turned up a few times. The gene calls are TRBV20-1 and TRBJ1-2; a possible D gene is TRBD1 (6 bases). The V gene's germline CDR1 is DFQATT and CDR2 SNEGSKA (reference sequence). The CDR3 consists of 13 residues. The germline V and J ends were trimmed by 6 bases and 1 base, with 12 bases remaining between them. In DNA form, the CDR3 reads TGCAGTGCATTCCCCAGGGGTAACTATGGCTACACCTTC. Its protein product is CSAFPRGNYGYTF.

This clonotype was picked up a small number of times. The chain employs TRBV6-2 or TRBV6-3 and TRBJ2-7, with 7 bases identical to TRBD1. This CDR3 is built from 14 residues. Germline lookup yields CDR1 MNHEY and CDR2 SVGEGT. The V gene end was trimmed by 2 bases and the J gene end by 5 bases; junction bases not matched to a gene: 6. This CDR3 reads CASSYGGRGNEQYF. In nucleotides, the CDR3 is TGTGCCAGCAGTTACGGGGGCAGGGGGAACGAGCAGTACTTC.

This clonotype occurred a few times. The chain uses TRBV5-1 and TRBJ2-1; D remains ambiguous. Germline CDR1 SGHRS, CDR2 YFSETQ. This CDR3 spans 13 amino acids. The germline V and J ends were trimmed by 3 bases and 10 bases, with 14 bases remaining between them. The CDR3 DNA sequence: TGCGCCAGCAGCTGGGGAAATGGAAACGAGCAGTTCTTC. It translates to CASSWGNGNEQFF.

In its sample, this clonotype was seen many times. The chain uses TRBV18 and TRBJ2-6, with D tentatively TRBD1 (5 bases). Germline assignment: CDR1 KGHSH and CDR2 LQKENI. The CDR3 is 15 amino acids. V lost 5 bases and J lost 0, with 8 bases in between. CDR3 sequence: CASSSRDSGANVLTF. CDR3 in DNA: TGTGCCAGCTCATCCAGGGACTCTGGGGCCAACGTCCTGACTTTC.

The chain joins TRBV5-1 to TRBJ2-6; D gene ambiguous. Trimming took 4 bases from V and 2 from J, leaving 13 bases between them. CDR3 size: 16 residues. The germline V gene has CDR1 SGHRS and CDR2 YFSETQ. The CDR3 region is CASSQNSAAGANVLTF. The CDR3 coding sequence is TGCGCCAGCAGCCAAAATAGTGCAGCTGGGGCCAACGTCCTGACTTTC.

This clonotype occurred a few times. The chain has TRBV18 and TRBJ2-7; D might be TRBD1 (6 bases). In germline, CDR1 is KGHSH, CDR2 LQKENI. V was cut by 0 bases and J by 4 bases, with 16 bases left in between. The CDR3 extends over 16 amino acids. The DNA of the CDR3 is TGTGCCAGCTCACCACCGGTTGGCCAGGGGTTGTACGAGCAGTACTTC. Translation gives CASSPPVGQGLYEQYF.

This clonotype has just a few counts. The genes are TRBV10-3 and TRBJ2-4; D is unclear. CDR1 and CDR2 (germline): ENHRY, SYGVKD. The CDR3 is 16 amino acids. Trimming left V 2 bases short and J 0 bases short, with 11 bases between. The CDR3 nucleotides are TGTGCCATCAGTGAGAGGGCAGCACTAGCCAAAAACATTCAGTACTTC. Protein product: CAISERAALAKNIQYF.

This clonotype has a count of ten or more. J is TRBJ2-7 and V is TRBV2, with 9 bases lining up with TRBD2. Looked up from germline, CDR1 is SNHLY and CDR2 is FYNNEI. The CDR3 has 12 residues. The ends lost 8 bases at V and 2 bases at J; junction bases unmatched: 1. CDR3 sequence reads: CASASGTYEQYF. The DNA of the CDR3 is TGTGCCAGCGCTAGCGGGACCTACGAGCAGTACTTC.

This clonotype was observed many times. CDR3 bases: TGTGCCAGCAGCCCCCCGGGCCTAGCGGTAAGCACAGATACGCAGTATTTT. It yields the protein CASSPPGLAVSTDTQYF. The chain recombines TRBV9 with TRBJ2-3; TRBD2 agrees at 7 bases. With 4 bases clipped from V and 0 bases from J, the junction kept 11 bases outside the gene matches. Germline V gene data show CDR1 as SGDLS and CDR2 as YYNGEE. The CDR3 extends over 17 amino acids. The whole variable domain, filled in from reference TRBV9 and TRBJ2-3, reads DSGVTQTPKHLITATGQRVTLRCSPRSGDLSVYWYQQSLDQGLQFLIQYYNGEERAKGNILERFSAQQFPDLHSELNLSSLELGDSALYFCASSPPGLAVSTDTQYFGPGTRLTVL.

The V gene is TRBV3-1, the J gene TRBJ2-2, with 8 bases lining up with TRBD2. After removal of 1 base from V and 0 bases from J, the junction contained 1 base not matched to a gene. This CDR3 spans 16 amino acids. Germline V gene lookup returns CDR1 LGHDT and CDR2 YNNKEL (reference sequence). CDR3 DNA: TGTGCCAGCAGCCAAGCGGGAGGGGCGAACACCGGGGAGCTGTTTTTT. It encodes CASSQAGGANTGELFF.

This clonotype was seen many times. This chain uses TRBV30 with TRBJ2-2, with D tentatively TRBD1 (6 bases). The CDR3 has 15 residues. Germline assignment: CDR1 GTSNPN and CDR2 SVGIG (reference sequence). V lost 5 bases and J lost 0, with 13 bases in between. CDR3 in amino acids: CAWRKTGANTGELFF. Written as DNA, the CDR3 is TGTGCCTGGCGCAAGACAGGCGCGAACACCGGGGAGCTGTTTTTT.

This clonotype was detected ten times or more. The V call is TRBV28, the J call TRBJ1-2, with D uncertain. V dropped 7 bases and J dropped 7 bases, with 10 bases sitting between them. This CDR3 region has 11 residues. CDR1 and CDR2 from the germline V gene are MDHEN and SYDVKM. The CDR3 DNA reads as TGTGCCAGCATGGTTGGTTTTGGCTACACCTTC. It is translated as CASMVGFGYTF.

The sample holds a few counts of this clonotype. The genes are TRBV6-5 and TRBJ2-7, with D unresolved. Germline CDR1 reads MNHEY; CDR2 reads SVGAGI. Between the trimmed V and J ends, which lost 6 bases and 3 bases, there was a span of 9 bases. This CDR3 comprises 12 residues. In nucleotides, the CDR3 is TGTGCCAGCAGACCGAACAACTACGAGCAGTACTTC. This encodes CASRPNNYEQYF.

There are many counts of this clonotype. This rearrangement joins TRBV5-4 to TRBJ2-7, with D maybe TRBD2 (6 bases). V gave up 2 bases and J gave up 3 bases, with 15 bases separating them. CDR3 length equals 15 residues. Germline V CDR1 and CDR2: SGHNT, YYREEE (reference sequence). CDR3 in amino acids: CASSFNLGSGYEQYF. In nucleotides, the CDR3 is TGTGCCAGCAGCTTCAACCTCGGGAGTGGCTACGAGCAGTACTTC.